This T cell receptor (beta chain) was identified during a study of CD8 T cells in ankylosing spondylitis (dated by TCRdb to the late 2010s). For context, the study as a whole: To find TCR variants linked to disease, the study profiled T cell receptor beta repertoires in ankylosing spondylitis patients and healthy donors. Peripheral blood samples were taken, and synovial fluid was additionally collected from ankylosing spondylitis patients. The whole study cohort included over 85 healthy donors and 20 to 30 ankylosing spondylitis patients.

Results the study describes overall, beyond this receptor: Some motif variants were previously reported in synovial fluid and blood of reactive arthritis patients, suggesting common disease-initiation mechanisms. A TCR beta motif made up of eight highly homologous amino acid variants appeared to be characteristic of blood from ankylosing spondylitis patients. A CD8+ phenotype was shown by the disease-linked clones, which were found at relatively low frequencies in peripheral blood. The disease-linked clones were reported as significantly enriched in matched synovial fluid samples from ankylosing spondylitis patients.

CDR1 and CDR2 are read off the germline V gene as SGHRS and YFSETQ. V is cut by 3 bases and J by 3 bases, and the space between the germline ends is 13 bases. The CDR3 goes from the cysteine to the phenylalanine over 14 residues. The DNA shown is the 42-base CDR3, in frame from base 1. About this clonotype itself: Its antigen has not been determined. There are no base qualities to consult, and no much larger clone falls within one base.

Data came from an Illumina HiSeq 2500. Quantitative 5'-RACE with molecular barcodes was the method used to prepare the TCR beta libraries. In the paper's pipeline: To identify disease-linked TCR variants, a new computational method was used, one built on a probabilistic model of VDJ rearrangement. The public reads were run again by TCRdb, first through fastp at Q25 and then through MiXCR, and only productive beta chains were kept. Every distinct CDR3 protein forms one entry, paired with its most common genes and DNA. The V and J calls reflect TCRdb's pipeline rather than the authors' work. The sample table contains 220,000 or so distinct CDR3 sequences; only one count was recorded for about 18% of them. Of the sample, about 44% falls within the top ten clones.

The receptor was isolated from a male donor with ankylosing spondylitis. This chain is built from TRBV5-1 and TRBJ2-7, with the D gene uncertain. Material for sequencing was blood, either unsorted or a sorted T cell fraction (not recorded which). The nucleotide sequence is TGCGCCAGCAGCTATTGGTCACAGAGCTACGAGCAGTACTTC. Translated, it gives CASSYWSQSYEQYF.